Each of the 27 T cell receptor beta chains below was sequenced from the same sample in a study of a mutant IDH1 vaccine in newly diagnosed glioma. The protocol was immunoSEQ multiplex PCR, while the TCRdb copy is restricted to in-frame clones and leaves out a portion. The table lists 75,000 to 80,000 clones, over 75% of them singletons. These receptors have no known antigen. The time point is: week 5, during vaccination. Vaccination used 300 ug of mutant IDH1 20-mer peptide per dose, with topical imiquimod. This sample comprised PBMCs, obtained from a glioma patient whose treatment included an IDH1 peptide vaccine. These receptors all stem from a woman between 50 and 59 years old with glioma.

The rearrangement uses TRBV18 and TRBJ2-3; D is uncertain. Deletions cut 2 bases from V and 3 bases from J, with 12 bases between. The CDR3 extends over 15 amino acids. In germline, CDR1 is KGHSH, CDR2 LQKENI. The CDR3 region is CASSPAQRRTDTQYF. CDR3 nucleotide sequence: TGTGCCAGCTCACCAGCGCAGAGGCGAACAGATACGCAGTATTTT.

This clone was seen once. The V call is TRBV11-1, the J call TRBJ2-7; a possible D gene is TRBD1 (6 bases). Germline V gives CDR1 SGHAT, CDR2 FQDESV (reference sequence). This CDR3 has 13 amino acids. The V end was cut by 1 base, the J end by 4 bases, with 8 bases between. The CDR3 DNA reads TGTGCCAGCAGCTTAGAGAGGGGGTACGAGCAGTACTTC. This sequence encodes CASSLERGYEQYF.

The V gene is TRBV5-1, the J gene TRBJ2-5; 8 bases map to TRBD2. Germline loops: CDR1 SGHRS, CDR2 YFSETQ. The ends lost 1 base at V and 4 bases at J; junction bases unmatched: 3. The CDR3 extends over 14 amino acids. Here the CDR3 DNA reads TGCGCCAGCAGCTTGACCGGGAGGGGAGAGACCCAGTACTTC. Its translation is CASSLTGRGETQYF.

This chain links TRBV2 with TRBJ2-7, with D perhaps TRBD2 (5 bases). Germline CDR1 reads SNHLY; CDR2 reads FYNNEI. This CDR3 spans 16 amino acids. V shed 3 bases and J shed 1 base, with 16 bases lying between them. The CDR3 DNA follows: TGTGCCAGCAGTGACCCTCCTCCGGGAATATCCTACGAGCAGTACTTC. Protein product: CASSDPPPGISYEQYF.

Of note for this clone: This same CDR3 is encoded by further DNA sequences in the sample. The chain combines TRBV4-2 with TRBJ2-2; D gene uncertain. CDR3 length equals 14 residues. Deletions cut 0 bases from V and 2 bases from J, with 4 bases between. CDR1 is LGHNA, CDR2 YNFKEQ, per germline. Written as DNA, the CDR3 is TGTGCCAGCAGCCAAGAGGCCAACACCGGGGAGCTGTTTTTT. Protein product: CASSQEANTGELFF.

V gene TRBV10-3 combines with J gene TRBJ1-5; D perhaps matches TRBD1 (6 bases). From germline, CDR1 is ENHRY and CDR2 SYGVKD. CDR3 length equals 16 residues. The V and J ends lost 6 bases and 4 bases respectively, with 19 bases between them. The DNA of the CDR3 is TGTGCCATCAGCCAAGCGAGGGGGGTCAATAATCAGCCCCAGCATTTT. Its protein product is CAISQARGVNNQPQHF.

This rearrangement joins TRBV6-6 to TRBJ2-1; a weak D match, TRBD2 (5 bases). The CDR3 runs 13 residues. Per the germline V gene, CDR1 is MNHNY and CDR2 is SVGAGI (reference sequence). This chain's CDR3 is CAIRDPPLSEQFF. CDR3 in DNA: TGTGCTATCCGGGATCCCCCCCTAAGTGAGCAGTTCTTC.

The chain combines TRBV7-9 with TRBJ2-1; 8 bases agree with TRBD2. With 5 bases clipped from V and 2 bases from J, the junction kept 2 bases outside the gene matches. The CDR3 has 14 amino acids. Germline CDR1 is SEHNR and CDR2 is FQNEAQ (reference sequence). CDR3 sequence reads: CASSLSGAYNEQFF. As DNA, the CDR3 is TGTGCCAGCAGCCTTAGCGGGGCCTACAATGAGCAGTTCTTC. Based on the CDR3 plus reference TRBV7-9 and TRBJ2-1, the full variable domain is DTGVSQNPRHKITKRGQNVTFRCDPISEHNRLYWYRQTLGQGPEFLTYFQNEAQLEKSRLLSDRFSAERPKGSFSTLEIQRTEQGDSAMYLCASSLSGAYNEQFFGPGTRLTVL.

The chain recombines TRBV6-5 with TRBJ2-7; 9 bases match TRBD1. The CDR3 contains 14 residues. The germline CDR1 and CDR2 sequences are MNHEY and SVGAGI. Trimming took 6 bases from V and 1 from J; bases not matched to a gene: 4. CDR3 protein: CASRDRGQSYEQYF. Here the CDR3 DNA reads TGTGCCAGCAGGGACAGGGGACAATCCTACGAGCAGTACTTC.

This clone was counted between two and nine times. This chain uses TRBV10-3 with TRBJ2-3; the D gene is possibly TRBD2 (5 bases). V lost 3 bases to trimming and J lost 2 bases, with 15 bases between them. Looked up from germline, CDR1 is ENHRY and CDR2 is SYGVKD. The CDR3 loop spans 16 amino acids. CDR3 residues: CAISDGTRPNTDTQYF. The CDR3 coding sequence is TGTGCCATCAGTGATGGTACTAGACCTAACACAGATACGCAGTATTTT.

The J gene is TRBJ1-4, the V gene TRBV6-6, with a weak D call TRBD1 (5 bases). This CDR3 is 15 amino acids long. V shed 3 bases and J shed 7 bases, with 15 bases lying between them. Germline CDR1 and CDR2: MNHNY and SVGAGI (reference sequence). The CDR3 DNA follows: TGTGCCAGCAGTTATAGCGCAGGGACGGGTGAAAAACTGTTTTTT. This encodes CASSYSAGTGEKLFF.

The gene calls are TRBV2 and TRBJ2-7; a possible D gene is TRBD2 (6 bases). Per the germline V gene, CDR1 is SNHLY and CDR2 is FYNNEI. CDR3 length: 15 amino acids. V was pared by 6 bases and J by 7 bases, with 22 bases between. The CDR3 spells CASRPGTPNPGEQYF. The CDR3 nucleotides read TGTGCCAGCAGGCCCGGGACTCCCAACCCGGGGGAGCAGTACTTC.

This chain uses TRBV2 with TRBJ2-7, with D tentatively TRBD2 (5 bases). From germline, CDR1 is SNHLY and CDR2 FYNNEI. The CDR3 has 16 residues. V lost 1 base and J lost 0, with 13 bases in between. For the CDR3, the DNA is TGTGCCAGCAGTGAAGAGAGGACTTCCAGCTCCTACGAGCAGTACTTC. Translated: CASSEERTSSSYEQYF.

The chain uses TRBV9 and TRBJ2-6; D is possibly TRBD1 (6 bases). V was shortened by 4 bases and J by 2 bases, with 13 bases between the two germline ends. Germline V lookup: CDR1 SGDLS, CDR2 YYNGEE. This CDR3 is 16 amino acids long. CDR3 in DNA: TGTGCCAGCAGCTTTAGGACAGACCCTGGGGCCAACGTCCTGACTTTC. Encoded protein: CASSFRTDPGANVLTF. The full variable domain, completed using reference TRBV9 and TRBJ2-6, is DSGVTQTPKHLITATGQRVTLRCSPRSGDLSVYWYQQSLDQGLQFLIQYYNGEERAKGNILERFSAQQFPDLHSELNLSSLELGDSALYFCASSFRTDPGANVLTFGAGSRLTVL.

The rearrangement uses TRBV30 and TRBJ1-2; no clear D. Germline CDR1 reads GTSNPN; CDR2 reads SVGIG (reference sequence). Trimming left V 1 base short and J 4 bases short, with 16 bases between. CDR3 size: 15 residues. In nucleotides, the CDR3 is TGTGCCTGGAGTGGAAGAAGCAGGCCATCCTATGGCTACACCTTC. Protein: CAWSGRSRPSYGYTF.

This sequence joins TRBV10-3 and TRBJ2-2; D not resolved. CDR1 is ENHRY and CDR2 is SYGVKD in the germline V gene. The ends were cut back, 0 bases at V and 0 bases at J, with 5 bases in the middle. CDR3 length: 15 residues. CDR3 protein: CAISESTTNTGELFF. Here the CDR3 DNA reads TGTGCCATCAGTGAGTCCACCACGAACACCGGGGAGCTGTTTTTT.

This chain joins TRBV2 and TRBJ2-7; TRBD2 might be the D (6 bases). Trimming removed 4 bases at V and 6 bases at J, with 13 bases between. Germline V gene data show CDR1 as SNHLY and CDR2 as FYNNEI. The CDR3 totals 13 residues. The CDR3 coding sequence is TGTGCCAGCAGTGTACTAGCCGAGCGCGAGCAGTACTTC. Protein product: CASSVLAEREQYF.

Here the CDR3 DNA reads TGTGCCAGCAGTGAATATGCCGCCGACCCTCACAATGAGCAGTTCTTC. It specifies CASSEYAADPHNEQFF. This chain joins TRBV25-1 and TRBJ2-1; D ambiguous. Trimming shortened V by 0 bases and J by 5 bases, and 14 bases separated the two germline ends. Germline V gene lookup returns CDR1 MGHDK and CDR2 SYGVNS. The CDR3 is 16 amino acids.

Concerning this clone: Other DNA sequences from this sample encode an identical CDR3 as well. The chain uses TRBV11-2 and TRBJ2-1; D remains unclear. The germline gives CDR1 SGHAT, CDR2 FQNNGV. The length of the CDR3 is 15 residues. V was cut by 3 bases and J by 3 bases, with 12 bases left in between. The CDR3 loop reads CASSFGTVSYNEQFF. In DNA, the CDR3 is TGTGCCAGCAGCTTCGGAACGGTAAGCTACAATGAGCAGTTCTTC.

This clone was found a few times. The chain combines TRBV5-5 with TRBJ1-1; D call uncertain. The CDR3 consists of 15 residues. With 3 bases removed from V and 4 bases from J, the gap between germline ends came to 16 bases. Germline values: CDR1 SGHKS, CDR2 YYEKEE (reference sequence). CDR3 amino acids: CASSSTRSRGTEAFF. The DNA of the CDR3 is TGTGCCAGCAGCTCCACCCGATCGCGGGGCACTGAAGCTTTCTTT.

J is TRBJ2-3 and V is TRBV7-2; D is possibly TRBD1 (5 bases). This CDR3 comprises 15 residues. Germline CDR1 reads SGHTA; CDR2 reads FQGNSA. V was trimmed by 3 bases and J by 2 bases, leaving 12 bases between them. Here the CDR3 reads CASSFRGGSTDTQYF. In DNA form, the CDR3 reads TGTGCCAGCAGCTTTAGGGGCGGCTCCACAGATACGCAGTATTTT. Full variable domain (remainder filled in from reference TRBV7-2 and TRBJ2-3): GAGVSQSPSNKVTEKGKDVELRCDPISGHTALYWYRQSLGQGLEFLIYFQGNSAPDKSGLPSDRFSAERTGGSVSTLTIQRTQQEDSAVYLCASSFRGGSTDTQYFGPGTRLTVL.

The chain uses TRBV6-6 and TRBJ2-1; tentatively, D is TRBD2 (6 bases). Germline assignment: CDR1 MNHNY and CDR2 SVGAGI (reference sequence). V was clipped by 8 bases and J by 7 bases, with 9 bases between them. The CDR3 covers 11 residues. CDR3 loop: CASHRGNEQFF. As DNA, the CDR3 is TGTGCCAGCCATCGGGGGAATGAGCAGTTCTTC.

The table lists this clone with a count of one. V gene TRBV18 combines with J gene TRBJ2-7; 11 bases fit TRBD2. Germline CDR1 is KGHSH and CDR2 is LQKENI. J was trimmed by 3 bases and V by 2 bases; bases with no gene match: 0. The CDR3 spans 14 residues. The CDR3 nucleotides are TGTGCCAGCTCACCAACTAGCGGGAGCTACGAGCAGTACTTC. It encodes CASSPTSGSYEQYF.

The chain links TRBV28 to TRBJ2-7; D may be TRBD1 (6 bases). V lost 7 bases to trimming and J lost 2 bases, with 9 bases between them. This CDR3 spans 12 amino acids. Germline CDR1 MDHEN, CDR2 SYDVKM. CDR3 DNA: TGTGCCAGCATCGGGACAACCTACGAGCAGTACTTC. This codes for CASIGTTYEQYF. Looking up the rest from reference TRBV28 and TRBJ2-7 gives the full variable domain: DVKVTQSSRYLVKRTGEKVFLECVQDMDHENMFWYRQDPGLGLRLIYFSYDVKMKEKGDIPEGYSVSREKKERFSLILESASTNQTSMYLCASIGTTYEQYFGPGTRLTVT.

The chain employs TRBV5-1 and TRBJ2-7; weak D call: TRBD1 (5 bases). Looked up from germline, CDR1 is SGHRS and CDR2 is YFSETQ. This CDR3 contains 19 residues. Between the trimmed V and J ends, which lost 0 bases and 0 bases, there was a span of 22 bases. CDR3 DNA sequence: TGCGCCAGCAGCTTGGTGTCGGGCGGACACCCCAGGAGCTCCTACGAGCAGTACTTC. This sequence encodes CASSLVSGGHPRSSYEQYF.

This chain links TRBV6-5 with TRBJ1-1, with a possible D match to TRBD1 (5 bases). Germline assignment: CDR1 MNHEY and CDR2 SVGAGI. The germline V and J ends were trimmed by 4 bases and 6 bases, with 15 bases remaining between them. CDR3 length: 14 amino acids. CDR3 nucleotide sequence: TGTGCCAGCAGTTCCCCGCGGGGGGTGGCTGAAGCTTTCTTT. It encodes CASSSPRGVAEAFF.

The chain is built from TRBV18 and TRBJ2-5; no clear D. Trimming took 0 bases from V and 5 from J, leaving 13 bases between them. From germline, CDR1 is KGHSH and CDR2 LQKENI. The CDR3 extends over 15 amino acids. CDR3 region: CASSPPAPLGETQYF. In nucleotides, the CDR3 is TGTGCCAGCTCACCACCGGCTCCGTTGGGGGAGACCCAGTACTTC.